The 5 T cell receptor beta chains below come from one sample, sequenced in a study of CD8 T cells in Susac syndrome. Random hexamers served to reverse transcribe about 0.5 to 1 ug RNA. TCRdb passed the immunoSEQ multiplex PCR reads through MiXCR, listing each CDR3 protein once. This sample has 130,000 or so distinct CDR3 sequences; 80% to 85% occur once, and the top ten carry roughly 0.53%. Material for sequencing was CD8+ T cells from PBMCs. The receptors stem from a human donor with multiple sclerosis.

The chain uses TRBV30 and TRBJ2-2; D is possibly TRBD1 (6 bases). Trimming removed 0 bases from V and 7 bases from J, with 6 bases in between. CDR1 GTSNPN and CDR2 SVGIG come from the germline V gene (reference sequence). The CDR3 loop spans 12 amino acids. DNA for the CDR3: TGTGCCTGGAGTGTAGGGGGCGGGGAGCTGTTTTTT. Its translation: CAWSVGGGELFF.

This clonotype came up once. The chain joins TRBV28 to TRBJ1-6; no reliable D call. The CDR3 runs 14 residues. The germline gives CDR1 MDHEN, CDR2 SYDVKM. Trimming left V 2 bases short and J 7 bases short, with 9 bases between. The CDR3 DNA is TGTGCCAGCAGTTTACTCCAGGCCAATTCACCCCTCCACTTT. The encoded protein is CASSLLQANSPLHF.

This clonotype was detected only once. V and J are TRBV6-1 and TRBJ1-5; a possible D gene is TRBD1 (6 bases). The CDR3 length is 14 residues. Per germline, CDR1 MNHNS and CDR2 SASEGT. V was trimmed by 5 bases and J by 5 bases, leaving 13 bases between them. CDR3 DNA: TGTGCCAGCAGTAGAGGGGGGGAATATCAGCCCCAGCATTTT. Translated: CASSRGGEYQPQHF.

The chain joins TRBV11-2 to TRBJ2-3, with D unresolved. Germline V lookup: CDR1 SGHAT, CDR2 FQNNGV. The CDR3 is 15 amino acids. The V and J ends lost 2 bases and 0 bases respectively, with 9 bases between them. Here the CDR3 DNA reads TGTGCCAGCAGCTTATCGGCGGAGAGCACAGATACGCAGTATTTT. This encodes CASSLSAESTDTQYF.

The rearrangement uses TRBV12-5 and TRBJ2-7; unclear D gene. V lost 5 bases, J lost 2 bases, and 7 bases lay in between. Germline CDR1 and CDR2: LGHNT and FRNRAP. The CDR3 totals 12 residues. This CDR3 is CASGLGTYEQYV. In DNA, the CDR3 is TGTGCTAGTGGTCTGGGAACCTACGAGCAGTACGTC.